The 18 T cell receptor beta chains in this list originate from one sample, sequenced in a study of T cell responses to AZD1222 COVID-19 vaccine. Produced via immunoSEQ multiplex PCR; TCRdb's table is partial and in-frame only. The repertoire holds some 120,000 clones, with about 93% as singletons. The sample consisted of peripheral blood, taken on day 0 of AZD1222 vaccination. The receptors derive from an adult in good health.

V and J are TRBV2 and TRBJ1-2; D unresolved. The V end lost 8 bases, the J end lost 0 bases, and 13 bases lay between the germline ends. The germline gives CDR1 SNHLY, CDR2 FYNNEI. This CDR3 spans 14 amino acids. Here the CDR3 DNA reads TGTGCCAGCGTTCCTCTAAACCCTAACTATGGCTACACCTTC. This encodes CASVPLNPNYGYTF.

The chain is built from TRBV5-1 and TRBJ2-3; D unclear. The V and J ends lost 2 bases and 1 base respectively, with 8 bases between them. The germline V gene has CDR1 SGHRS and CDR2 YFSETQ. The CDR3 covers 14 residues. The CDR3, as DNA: TGCGCCAGCAGCTTAACAACCCGCACAGATACGCAGTATTTT. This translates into CASSLTTRTDTQYF.

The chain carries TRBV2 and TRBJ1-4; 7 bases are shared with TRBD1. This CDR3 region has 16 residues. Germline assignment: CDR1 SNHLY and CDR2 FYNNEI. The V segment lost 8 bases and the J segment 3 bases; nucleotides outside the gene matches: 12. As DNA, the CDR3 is TGTGCCAGCCGTCTACAGGGGATCGTTCCTAATGAAAAACTGTTTTTT. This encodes CASRLQGIVPNEKLFF.

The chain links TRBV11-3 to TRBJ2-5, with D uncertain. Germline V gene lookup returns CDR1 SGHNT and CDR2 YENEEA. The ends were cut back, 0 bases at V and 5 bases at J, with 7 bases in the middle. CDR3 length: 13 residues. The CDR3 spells CASSLDLGETQYF. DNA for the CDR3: TGTGCCAGCAGCTTAGATCTAGGGGAGACCCAGTACTTC.

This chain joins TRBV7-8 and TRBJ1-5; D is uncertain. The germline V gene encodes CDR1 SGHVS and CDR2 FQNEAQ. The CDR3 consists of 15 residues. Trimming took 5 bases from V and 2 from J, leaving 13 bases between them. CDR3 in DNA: TGTGCCAGCAGCCTGGGCTGGACGGGCAATCAGCCCCAGCATTTT. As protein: CASSLGWTGNQPQHF.

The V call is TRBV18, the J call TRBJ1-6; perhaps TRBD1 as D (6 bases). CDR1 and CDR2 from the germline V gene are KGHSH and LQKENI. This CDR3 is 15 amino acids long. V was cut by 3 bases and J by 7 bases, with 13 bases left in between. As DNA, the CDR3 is TGTGCCAGCTCACCTGCTAAGGGGGTAAATTCACCCCTCCACTTT. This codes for CASSPAKGVNSPLHF.

This CDR3 reads CASSEVQPYEQYF. CDR3 coding DNA: TGTGCCAGCAGTGAAGTCCAGCCCTACGAGCAGTACTTC. The J gene is TRBJ2-7, the V gene TRBV2; D gene unclear. Germline CDR1 reads SNHLY; CDR2 reads FYNNEI. The CDR3 consists of 13 residues. V lost 1 base and J lost 2, with 6 bases in between. Looking up the rest from reference TRBV2 and TRBJ2-7 gives the full variable domain: EPEVTQTPSHQVTQMGQEVILRCVPISNHLYFYWYRQILGQKVEFLVSFYNNEISEKSEIFDDQFSVERPDGSNFTLKIRSTKLEDSAMYFCASSEVQPYEQYFGPGTRLTVT.

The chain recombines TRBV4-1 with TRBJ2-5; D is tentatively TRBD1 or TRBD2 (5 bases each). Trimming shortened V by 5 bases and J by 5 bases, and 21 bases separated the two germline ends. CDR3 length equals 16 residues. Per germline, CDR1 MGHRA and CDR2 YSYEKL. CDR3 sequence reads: CASSAPGTPGDETQYF. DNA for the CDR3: TGCGCCAGCAGCGCTCCCGGGACCCCCGGGGACGAGACCCAGTACTTC.

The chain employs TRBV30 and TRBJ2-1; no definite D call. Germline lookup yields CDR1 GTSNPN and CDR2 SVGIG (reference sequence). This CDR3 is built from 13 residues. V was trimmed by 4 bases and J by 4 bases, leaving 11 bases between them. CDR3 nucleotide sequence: TGTGCCTGGACAGTTGACCCATACAATGAGCAGTTCTTC. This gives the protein CAWTVDPYNEQFF.

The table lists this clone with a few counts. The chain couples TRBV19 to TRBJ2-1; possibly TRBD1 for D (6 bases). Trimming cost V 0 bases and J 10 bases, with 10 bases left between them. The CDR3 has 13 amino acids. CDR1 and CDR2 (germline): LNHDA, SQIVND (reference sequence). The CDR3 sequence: CASSIDIRGEQFF. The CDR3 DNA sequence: TGTGCCAGTAGTATAGATATAAGGGGGGAGCAGTTCTTC. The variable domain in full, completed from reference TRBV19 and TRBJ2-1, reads DGGITQSPKYLFRKEGQNVTLSCEQNLNHDAMYWYRQDPGQGLRLIYYSQIVNDFQKGDIAEGYSVSREKKESFPLTVTSAQKNPTAFYLCASSIDIRGEQFFGPGTRLTVL.

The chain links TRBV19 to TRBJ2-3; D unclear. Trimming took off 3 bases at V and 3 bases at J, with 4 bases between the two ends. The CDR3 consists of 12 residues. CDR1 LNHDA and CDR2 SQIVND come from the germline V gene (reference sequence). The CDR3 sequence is CASSITTDTQYF. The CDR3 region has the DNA TGTGCCAGTAGTATTACAACAGATACGCAGTATTTT. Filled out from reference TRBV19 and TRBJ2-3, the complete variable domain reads DGGITQSPKYLFRKEGQNVTLSCEQNLNHDAMYWYRQDPGQGLRLIYYSQIVNDFQKGDIAEGYSVSREKKESFPLTVTSAQKNPTAFYLCASSITTDTQYFGPGTRLTVL.

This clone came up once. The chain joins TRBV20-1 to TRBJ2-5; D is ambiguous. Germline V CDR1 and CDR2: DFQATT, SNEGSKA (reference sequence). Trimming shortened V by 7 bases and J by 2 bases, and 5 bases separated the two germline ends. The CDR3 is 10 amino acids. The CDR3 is CSVPQETQYF. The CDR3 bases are TGCAGTGTTCCTCAAGAGACCCAGTACTTC.

The CDR3 coding sequence is TGCGCCAGCAGTCCCACAGTGGGGCAGGGGGCGGGCACTGAAGCTTTCTTT. This gives the protein CASSPTVGQGAGTEAFF. This chain joins TRBV23-1 and TRBJ1-1, with TRBD1 matching over 8 bases. TRBV23-1 counts as an open reading frame of uncertain function. V was pared by 4 bases and J by 4 bases, with 14 bases of the junction left unmatched. The CDR3 totals 17 residues.

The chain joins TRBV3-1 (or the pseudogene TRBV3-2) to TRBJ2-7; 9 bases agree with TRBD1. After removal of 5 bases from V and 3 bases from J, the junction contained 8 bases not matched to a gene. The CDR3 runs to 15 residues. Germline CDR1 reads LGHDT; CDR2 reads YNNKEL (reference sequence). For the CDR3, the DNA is TGTGCCAGCAGCTACCGACCGACAGGGGGCTACGAGCAGTACTTC. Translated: CASSYRPTGGYEQYF.

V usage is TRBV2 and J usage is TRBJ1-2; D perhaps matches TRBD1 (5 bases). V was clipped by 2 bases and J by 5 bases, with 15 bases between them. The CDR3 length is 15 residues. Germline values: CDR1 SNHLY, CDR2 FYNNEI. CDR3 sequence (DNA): TGTGCCAGCAGTGAAAGGCTTAGGGAGGGGTATGGCTACACCTTC. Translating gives CASSERLREGYGYTF.

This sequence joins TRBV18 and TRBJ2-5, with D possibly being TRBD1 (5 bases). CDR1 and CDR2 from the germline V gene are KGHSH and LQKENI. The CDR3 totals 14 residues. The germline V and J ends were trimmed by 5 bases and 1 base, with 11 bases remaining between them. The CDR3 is CASSKDRIQETQYF. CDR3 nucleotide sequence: TGTGCCAGCTCAAAAGACAGAATCCAAGAGACCCAGTACTTC.

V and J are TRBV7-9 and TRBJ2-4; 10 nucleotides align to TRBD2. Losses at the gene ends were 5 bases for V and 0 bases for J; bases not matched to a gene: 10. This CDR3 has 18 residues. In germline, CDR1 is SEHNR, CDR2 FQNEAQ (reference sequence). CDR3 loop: CASSPAGTSVLAKNIQYF. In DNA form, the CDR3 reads TGTGCCAGCAGCCCAGCCGGGACTAGCGTTCTAGCCAAAAACATTCAGTACTTC.

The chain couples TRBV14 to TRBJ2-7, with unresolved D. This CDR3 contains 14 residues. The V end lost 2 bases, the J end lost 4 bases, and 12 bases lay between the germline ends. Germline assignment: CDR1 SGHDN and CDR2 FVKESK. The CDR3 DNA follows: TGTGCCAGCAGCCAAACGTGGGTGAGATACGAGCAGTACTTC. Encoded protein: CASSQTWVRYEQYF. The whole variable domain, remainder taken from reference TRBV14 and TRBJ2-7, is EAGVTQFPSHSVIEKGQTVTLRCDPISGHDNLYWYRRVMGKEIKFLLHFVKESKQDESGMPNNRFLAERTGGTYSTLKVQPAELEDSGVYFCASSQTWVRYEQYFGPGTRLTVT.